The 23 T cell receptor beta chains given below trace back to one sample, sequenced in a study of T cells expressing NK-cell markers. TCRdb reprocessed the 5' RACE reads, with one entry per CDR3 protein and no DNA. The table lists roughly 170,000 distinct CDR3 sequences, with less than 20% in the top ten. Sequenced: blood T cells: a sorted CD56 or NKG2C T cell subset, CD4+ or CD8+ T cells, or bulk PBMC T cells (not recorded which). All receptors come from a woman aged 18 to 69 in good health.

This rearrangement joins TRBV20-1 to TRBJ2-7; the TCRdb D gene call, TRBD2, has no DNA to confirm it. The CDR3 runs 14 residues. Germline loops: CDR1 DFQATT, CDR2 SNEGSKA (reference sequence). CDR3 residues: CSASGLAGSIEQYF.

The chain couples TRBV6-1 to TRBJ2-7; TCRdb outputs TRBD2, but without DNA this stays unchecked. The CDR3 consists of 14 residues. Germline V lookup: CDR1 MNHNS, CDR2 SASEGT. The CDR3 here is CASSPSGWGNEQYF.

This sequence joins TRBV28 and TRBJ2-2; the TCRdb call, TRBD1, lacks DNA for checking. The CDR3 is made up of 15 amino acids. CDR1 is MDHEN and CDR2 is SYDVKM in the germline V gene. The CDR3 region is CASSWSGVNTGELFF.

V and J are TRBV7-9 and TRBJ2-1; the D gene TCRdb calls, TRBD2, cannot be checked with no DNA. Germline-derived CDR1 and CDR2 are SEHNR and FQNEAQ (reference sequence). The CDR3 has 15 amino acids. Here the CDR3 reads CASRETRVGYNEQFF.

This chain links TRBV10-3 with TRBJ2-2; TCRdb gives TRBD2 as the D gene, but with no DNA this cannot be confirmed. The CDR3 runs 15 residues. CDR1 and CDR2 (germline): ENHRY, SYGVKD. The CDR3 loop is CAISTSGGNTGELFF.

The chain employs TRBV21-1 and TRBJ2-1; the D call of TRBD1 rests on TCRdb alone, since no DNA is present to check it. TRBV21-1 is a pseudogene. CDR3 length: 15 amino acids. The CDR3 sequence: CASSLRDSTYNEQFF.

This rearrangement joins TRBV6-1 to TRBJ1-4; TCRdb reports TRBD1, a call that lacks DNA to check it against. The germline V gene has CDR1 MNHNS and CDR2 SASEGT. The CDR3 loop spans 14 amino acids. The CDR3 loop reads CASSKQGRDGQLFF.

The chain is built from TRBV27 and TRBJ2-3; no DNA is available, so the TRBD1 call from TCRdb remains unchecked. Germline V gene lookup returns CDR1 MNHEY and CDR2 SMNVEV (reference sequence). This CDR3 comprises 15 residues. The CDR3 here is CASTPWDRVGDTQYF.

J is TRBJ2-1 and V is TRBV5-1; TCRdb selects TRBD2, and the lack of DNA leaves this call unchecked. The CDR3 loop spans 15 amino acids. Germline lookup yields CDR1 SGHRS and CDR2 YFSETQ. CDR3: CASSLEAGVGNEQFF.

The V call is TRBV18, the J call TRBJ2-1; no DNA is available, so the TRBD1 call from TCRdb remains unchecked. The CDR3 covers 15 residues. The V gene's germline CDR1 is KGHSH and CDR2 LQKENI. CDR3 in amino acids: CASSPLRANNNEQFF.

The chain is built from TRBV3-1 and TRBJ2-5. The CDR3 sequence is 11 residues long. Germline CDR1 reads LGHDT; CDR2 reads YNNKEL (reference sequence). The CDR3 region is CASSQGLESCF.

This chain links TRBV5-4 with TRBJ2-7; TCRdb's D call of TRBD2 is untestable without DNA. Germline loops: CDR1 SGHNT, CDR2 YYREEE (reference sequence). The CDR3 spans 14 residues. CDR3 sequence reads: CASSPPGLAAEQYF.

CDR3 in amino acids: CASSTRLAGVETQYF. This chain links TRBV12-3 or TRBV12-4 with TRBJ2-5; the D gene TCRdb calls, TRBD2, cannot be checked with no DNA. This CDR3 comprises 15 residues.

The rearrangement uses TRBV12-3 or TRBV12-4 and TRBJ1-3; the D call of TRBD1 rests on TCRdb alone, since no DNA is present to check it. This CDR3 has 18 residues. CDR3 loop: CASSLGPTVSSSGNTIYF.

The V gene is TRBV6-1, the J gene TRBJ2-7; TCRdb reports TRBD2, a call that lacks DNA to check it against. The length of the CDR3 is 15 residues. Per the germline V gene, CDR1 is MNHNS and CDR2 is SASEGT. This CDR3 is CASIKLAGGSYEQYF.

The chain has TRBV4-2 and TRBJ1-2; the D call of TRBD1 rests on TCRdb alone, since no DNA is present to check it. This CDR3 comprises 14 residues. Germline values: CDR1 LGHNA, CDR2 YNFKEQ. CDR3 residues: CASSQNTGNYGYTF.

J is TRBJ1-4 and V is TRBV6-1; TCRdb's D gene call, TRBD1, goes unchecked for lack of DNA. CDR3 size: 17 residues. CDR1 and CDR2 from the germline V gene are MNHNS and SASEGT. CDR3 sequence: CASSEVLRTGPNEKLFF.

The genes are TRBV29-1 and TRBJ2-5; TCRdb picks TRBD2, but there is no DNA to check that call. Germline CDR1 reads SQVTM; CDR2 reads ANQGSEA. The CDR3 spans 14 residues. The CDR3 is CSLTLGSGGLTQYF.

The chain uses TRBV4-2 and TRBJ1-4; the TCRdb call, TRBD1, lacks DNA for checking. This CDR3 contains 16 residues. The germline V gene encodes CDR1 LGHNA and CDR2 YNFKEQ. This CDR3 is CASSQGRDRVTEKLFF.

Here the CDR3 reads CSVSPGLANQNEQFF. This rearrangement joins TRBV29-1 to TRBJ2-1; TCRdb gives TRBD2 as the D gene, but with no DNA this cannot be confirmed. The germline V gene encodes CDR1 SQVTM and CDR2 ANQGSEA. This CDR3 has 15 residues.

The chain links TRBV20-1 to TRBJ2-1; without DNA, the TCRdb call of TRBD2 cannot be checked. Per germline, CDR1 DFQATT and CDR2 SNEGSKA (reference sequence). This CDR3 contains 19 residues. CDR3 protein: CSARDSGLAGGNSYNEQFF.

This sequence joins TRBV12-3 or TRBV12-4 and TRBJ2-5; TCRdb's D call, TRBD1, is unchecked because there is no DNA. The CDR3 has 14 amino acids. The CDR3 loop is CASSTGGVEETQYF.

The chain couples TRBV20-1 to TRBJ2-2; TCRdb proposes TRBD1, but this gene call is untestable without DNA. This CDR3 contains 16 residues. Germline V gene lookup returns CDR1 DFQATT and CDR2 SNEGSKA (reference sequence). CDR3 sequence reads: CSLAPPGQGFTGELFF.